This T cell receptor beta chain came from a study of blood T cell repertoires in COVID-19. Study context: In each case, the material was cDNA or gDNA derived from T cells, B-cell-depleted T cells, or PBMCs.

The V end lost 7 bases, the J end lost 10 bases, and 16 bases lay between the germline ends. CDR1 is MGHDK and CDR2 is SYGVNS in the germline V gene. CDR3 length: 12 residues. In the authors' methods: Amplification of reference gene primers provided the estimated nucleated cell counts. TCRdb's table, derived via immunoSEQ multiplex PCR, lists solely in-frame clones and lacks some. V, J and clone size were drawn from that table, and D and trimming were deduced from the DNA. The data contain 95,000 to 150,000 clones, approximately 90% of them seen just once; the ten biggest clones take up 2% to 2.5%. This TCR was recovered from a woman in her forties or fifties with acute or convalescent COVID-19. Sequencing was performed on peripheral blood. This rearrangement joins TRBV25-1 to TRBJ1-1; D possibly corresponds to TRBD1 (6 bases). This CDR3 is CASTRQDVGAFF. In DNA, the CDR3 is TGTGCCAGCACCCGACAGGACGTCGGAGCTTTCTTT.